This TCR beta chain was sequenced for a study of blood T cell repertoires in COVID-19. Study summary: T cells, B-cell-depleted T cells, or PBMCs supplied cDNA or gDNA.

Under the authors' procedure: Reference gene primer amplification gave estimated nucleated cell counts. This table comes from immunoSEQ multiplex PCR, and its TCRdb copy is limited to in-frame clones, with some not included. D and trimming were read from the DNA, whereas the V and J calls and clone size are those reported in that table. Counted here are roughly 210,000 clones, around four fifths occurring once; the ten biggest clones make up roughly a tenth. Germline CDR1 and CDR2: MNHEY and SVGAGI. CDR3 length: 15 amino acids. V trimming: 5 bases; J trimming: 1 base; junction bases outside the gene matches: 3.

The clonotype originates from a woman of 80 years or more with COVID-19, enrolled during active disease. Input material: peripheral blood. This rearrangement joins TRBV6-5 to TRBJ2-5; TRBD2 aligns across 11 bases. CDR3 in amino acids: CASSLGLAVQETQYF. The DNA of the CDR3 is TGTGCCAGCAGTCTGGGACTAGCGGTCCAAGAGACCCAGTACTTC.